The 9 T cell receptor beta chains in this list originate from one sample, sequenced in a study of blood T cell repertoires in COVID-19. TCRdb's copy holds only in-frame clones and misses some; the assay was immunoSEQ multiplex PCR. There are under 250,000 clones in the sample; roughly 85% occur only once, and 4.8% lies in the top ten. The sequencing sample was made of PBMCs or T cells enriched from blood (not recorded which). The receptors were gathered from a woman aged 50 to 60 who had been exposed to COVID-19.

The count of this clone is one. The genes are TRBV10-3 and TRBJ1-5; D gene unclear. CDR3 length: 16 residues. V lost 4 bases and J 8 bases, leaving 21 bases between the germline ends. Germline lookup yields CDR1 ENHRY and CDR2 SYGVKD. CDR3 nucleotide sequence: TGTGCCATCAGTGCTACGAGGGTTCGGGAGGGTAAGCCCCAGCATTTT. As protein: CAISATRVREGKPQHF.

The chain recombines TRBV11-2 with TRBJ2-3; 7 positions agree with TRBD2. J gave up 1 base and V 2 bases, and 6 bases lay outside the gene matches. The CDR3 is made up of 16 amino acids. CDR1 is SGHAT and CDR2 is FQNNGV in the germline V gene. This chain's CDR3 is CASSLYSSGGTDTQYF. The CDR3 coding sequence is TGTGCCAGCAGCTTATATTCAAGCGGGGGCACAGATACGCAGTATTTT.

This chain links TRBV19 with TRBJ1-2, with no clear D. The germline V gene encodes CDR1 LNHDA and CDR2 SQIVND (reference sequence). The V end lost 3 bases, the J end lost 14 bases, and 19 bases lay between the germline ends. The CDR3 totals 13 residues. The CDR3 DNA sequence: TGTGCCAGTAGTATCGTGGCGGCGGAAATAGAGACCTTC. Its protein is CASSIVAAEIETF.

The CDR3 reads CASSPTGNPHNEQFF. Here the CDR3 DNA reads TGTGCCAGCAGTCCGACGGGTAATCCCCACAATGAGCAGTTCTTC. V usage is TRBV6-5 and J usage is TRBJ2-1; D gene uncertain. The V end was cut by 5 bases, the J end by 5 bases, with 16 bases between. The CDR3 totals 15 residues. Per the germline V gene, CDR1 is MNHEY and CDR2 is SVGAGI.

This sequence joins TRBV19 and TRBJ1-2; TRBD1 agrees at 8 bases. The CDR3 has 15 amino acids. Germline loops: CDR1 LNHDA, CDR2 SQIVND (reference sequence). Losses at the gene ends were 3 bases for V and 7 bases for J; bases not matched to a gene: 10. The CDR3 sequence: CASSIPGGAIIGYTF. The CDR3 DNA follows: TGTGCCAGTAGTATCCCAGGGGGCGCAATCATTGGCTACACCTTC.

The chain uses TRBV9 and TRBJ2-7; perhaps TRBD1 as D (6 bases). Trimming removed 0 bases at V and 11 bases at J, with 9 bases between. The germline V gene has CDR1 SGDLS and CDR2 YYNGEE. The CDR3 extends over 11 amino acids. In DNA form, the CDR3 reads TGTGCCAGCAGCGTAGAGGGGGTGGAGTACTTC. Translated: CASSVEGVEYF.

This chain connects TRBV2 to TRBJ1-5; perhaps TRBD1 as D (6 bases). The V end lost 6 bases, the J end lost 4 bases, and 16 bases lay between the germline ends. The CDR3 runs to 15 residues. Germline CDR1 reads SNHLY; CDR2 reads FYNNEI. The CDR3 DNA sequence: TGTGCCAGCAGCGAGCAAGGGGGAAGGAATCAGCCCCAGCATTTT. Its protein is CASSEQGGRNQPQHF.

This sequence joins TRBV2 and TRBJ2-7, with D tentatively TRBD2 (6 bases). Germline CDR1 is SNHLY and CDR2 is FYNNEI. The CDR3 covers 13 residues. Deletions cut 2 bases from V and 3 bases from J, with 8 bases between. The chain's CDR3 is CASSETGVYEQYF. DNA of the CDR3: TGTGCCAGCAGTGAAACGGGGGTCTACGAGCAGTACTTC.

This clone has only a few counts. The chain links TRBV20-1 to TRBJ2-5; 10 bases agree with TRBD1. Germline V gene lookup returns CDR1 DFQATT and CDR2 SNEGSKA (reference sequence). Losses at the gene ends were 3 bases for V and 5 bases for J; bases not matched to a gene: 9. The CDR3 runs to 15 residues. CDR3 protein: CSASMADRGRETQYF. CDR3 coding DNA: TGCAGTGCTAGTATGGCCGACAGGGGGCGCGAGACCCAGTACTTC.